This is a list of T cell receptor beta chains from one sample in a study of CD8 T cells in Susac syndrome. MiXCR, applied by TCRdb to the immunoSEQ multiplex PCR reads, yields one record per CDR3 protein. This repertoire shows about 120,000 distinct CDR3 sequences, around 96% found once; its top ten account for approximately 0.15%. The source material was CD4+ T cells from PBMCs. These receptors all come from a human donor with Susac syndrome. Both conserved end residues are part of each CDR3. The D gene is left open where the match is weak. Clone size is not always given. Where it is, it says once, few, many or a class for expanded clones.

d_call j_call v_call clone_size cdr3_aa cdr3_nt
TRBD1 TRBJ2-7 TRBV19 - CASSITGVSYEQYF TGTGCCAGTAGTATCACAGGGGTCTCCTACGAGCAGTACTTC
- TRBJ1-2 TRBV29-1 - CSVEDAGEKNGYTF TGCAGCGTTGAAGATGCAGGGGAAAAGAATGGCTACACCTTC
TRBD2 TRBJ2-1 TRBV24-1 - CATSDSTSGSNEQFF TGTGCCACCAGTGATTCGACTAGCGGGAGCAATGAGCAGTTCTTC
- TRBJ2-5 TRBV30 - CAWAKGTKETQYF TGTGCTTGGGCCAAGGGGACCAAAGAGACCCAGTACTTC
TRBD2 TRBJ2-7 TRBV6-1 - CASSVATSGTSSYEQYF TGTGCCAGCAGTGTCGCGACTAGCGGGACGAGCTCCTACGAGCAGTACTTC
- TRBJ2-1 TRBV30 - CAWSYRALSHSYNEQFF TGTGCCTGGAGTTACAGGGCCCTTTCCCACTCCTACAATGAGCAGTTCTTC
- TRBJ2-5 TRBV7-8 - CASSLGGTPGETQYF TGTGCCAGCAGCTTAGGTGGGACCCCGGGAGAGACCCAGTACTTC
- TRBJ1-2 TRBV12-3/TRBV12-4 - CASSLGPRSGGYTF TGTGCCAGCAGTTTGGGCCCCCGGTCGGGCGGCTACACCTTC
- TRBJ1-1 TRBV29-1 once CSARTVKSTEAFF TGCAGCGCCCGGACAGTTAAGAGCACTGAAGCTTTCTTT
TRBD2 TRBJ2-7 TRBV7-9 - CASSLMRESHEQYF TGTGCCAGCAGCTTAATGCGGGAGAGCCACGAGCAGTACTTC
- TRBJ2-7 TRBV7-6 - CASSLAAEQYF TGTGCCAGCAGCTTAGCGGCCGAGCAGTACTTC
- TRBJ2-3 TRBV6-2/TRBV6-3 - CASSYSIPHQGGRLETDTQYF TGTGCCAGCAGTTACTCGATTCCTCATCAGGGGGGGCGTCTAGAGACAGATACGCAGTATTTT
- TRBJ2-5 TRBV18 - CASSLLETQYF TGTGCCAGCTCACTGTTGGAGACCCAGTACTTC
TRBD1 TRBJ2-7 TRBV30 - CAWSSGTGGERF TGTGCCTGGAGTTCGGGGACAGGGGGGGAAAGGTTC
- TRBJ1-3 TRBV6-6 - CASSYGGFGNTIYF TGTGCCAGCAGTTACGGGGGTTTTGGAAACACCATATATTTT
TRBD2 TRBJ2-6 TRBV4-2 - CASSHGLAGASGANVLTF TGTGCCAGCAGCCATGGACTAGCGGGTGCCTCTGGGGCCAACGTCCTGACTTTC
- TRBJ2-5 TRBV7-2 - CASSSTGTATETQYF TGTGCCAGCAGCTCGACCGGGACTGCGACGGAGACCCAGTACTTC
- TRBJ2-7 TRBV7-9 - CASSRRAGNSDSLQSYF TGTGCCAGCAGCCGCCGAGCCGGTAACAGTGATTCTTTACAGTCGTACTTC
- TRBJ2-1 TRBV20-1 - CSAMLSRNEQFF TGCAGTGCTATGCTGAGCCGCAATGAGCAGTTCTTC
- TRBJ2-2 TRBV20-1 - CSAQNTGELFF TGCAGTGCTCAGAACACCGGGGAGCTGTTTTTT
- TRBJ2-3 TRBV7-8 - CASSRDGAQYF TGTGCCAGCAGCCGGGATGGGGCGCAGTATTTT
- TRBJ2-2 TRBV7-9 - CASSLDSPTGELFF TGTGCCAGCAGCTTAGACTCCCCAACCGGGGAGCTGTTTTTT
- TRBJ2-1 TRBV7-2 - CASTPSYEPYNEQFF TGTGCCAGCACCCCGAGCTATGAGCCCTACAATGAGCAGTTCTTC
- TRBJ2-5 TRBV9 - CASSVSSGAETQYF TGTGCCAGCAGCGTATCCTCAGGGGCGGAGACCCAGTACTTC
- TRBJ2-3 TRBV29-1 - CSVMTRATDTQYF TGCAGCGTCATGACACGTGCCACAGATACGCAGTATTTT
TRBD2 TRBJ2-3 TRBV12-3/TRBV12-4 - CASSPSGRLTDTQYF TGTGCCAGCAGCCCTAGCGGGAGACTCACAGATACGCAGTATTTT
- TRBJ2-3 TRBV20-1 - CSARDTRSLDTQYF TGCAGTGCTAGAGATACTCGGTCTTTAGATACGCAGTATTTT
- TRBJ2-3 TRBV30 - CAWGRVVGIDTQYF TGTGCCTGGGGTCGTGTCGTGGGGATAGATACGCAGTATTTT
- TRBJ1-2 TRBV28 - CASNPPHGIITNYGYTF TGTGCCAGCAATCCCCCCCACGGCATCATTACTAACTATGGCTACACCTTC
- TRBJ2-7 TRBV14 few CASSQAYEQYF TGTGCCAGCAGCCAAGCCTACGAGCAGTACTTC
TRBD2 TRBJ2-1 TRBV7-9 - CASSLGPGTTNEQFF TGTGCCAGCAGCTTAGGCCCCGGGACTACCAATGAGCAGTTCTTC
- TRBJ2-2 TRBV30 - CAWTTGHTGELFF TGTGCCTGGACCACAGGTCATACCGGGGAGCTGTTTTTT
- TRBJ1-1 TRBV20-1 - CSARNTEAFF TGCAGTGCTAGGAACACTGAAGCTTTCTTT
- TRBJ1-1 TRBV20-1 - CSASRVGEAFF TGCAGTGCTAGTCGGGTTGGGGAAGCTTTCTTT
TRBD1 TRBJ2-1 TRBV7-3 - CASLRRQGRNEQFF TGTGCCAGCCTCAGAAGACAGGGCCGCAATGAGCAGTTCTTC
TRBD1 TRBJ1-5 TRBV20-1 - CSASQTGGRSQPQHF TGCAGTGCTAGTCAAACAGGGGGTAGGAGTCAGCCCCAGCATTTT
- TRBJ2-5 TRBV29-1 - CSVDLVGETQYF TGCAGCGTTGATTTAGTCGGGGAGACCCAGTACTTC
- TRBJ1-1 TRBV6-5 - CASSYSAKNTEAFF TGTGCCAGCAGTTACTCGGCGAAGAACACTGAAGCTTTCTTT
- TRBJ2-1 TRBV5-1 once CASSLMGYNEQFF TGCGCCAGCAGCTTGATGGGGTACAATGAGCAGTTCTTC
- TRBJ1-1 TRBV7-9 - CASSLDVGLAFF TGTGCCAGCAGCTTAGATGTCGGGCTGGCTTTCTTT
- TRBJ1-1 TRBV4-1 - CASSQERGRMNTEAFF TGCGCCAGCAGCCAAGAGCGGGGCAGAATGAACACTGAAGCTTTCTTT
- TRBJ2-1 TRBV4-1 - CASRHNGGGNYNEQFF TGCGCCAGCAGACACAACGGGGGCGGAAACTACAATGAGCAGTTCTTC
- TRBJ1-2 TRBV30 - CAWSVGGYVGYTF TGTGCCTGGAGTGTAGGAGGGTACGTTGGCTACACCTTC
- TRBJ1-2 TRBV2 - CASSGDGAANYGYTF TGTGCCAGCAGCGGGGATGGAGCAGCTAACTATGGCTACACCTTC
- TRBJ2-7 TRBV20-1 - CSAGPRDYGLSYEQYF TGCAGTGCTGGACCCAGGGATTATGGACTTTCCTACGAGCAGTACTTC
- TRBJ1-5 TRBV20-1 - CSANTGSRPQHF TGCAGTGCTAACACGGGCTCTAGGCCCCAGCATTTT
TRBD2 TRBJ2-1 TRBV30 - CAWSPRGTSGSPYNEQFF TGTGCCTGGAGTCCCCGGGGGACTAGCGGGAGTCCCTACAATGAGCAGTTCTTC
- TRBJ2-7 TRBV5-1 - CASSLASGEQYF TGCGCCAGCAGCTTGGCCAGTGGAGAGCAGTACTTC
- TRBJ1-5 TRBV6-1 - CASRTSSNQPQHF TGTGCCAGCAGAACTTCGAGCAATCAGCCCCAGCATTTT
- TRBJ1-3 TRBV7-9 - CASSLEGSYPGNTIYF TGTGCCAGCAGCTTAGAAGGCAGTTATCCCGGAAACACCATATATTTT
- TRBJ1-5 TRBV27 - CASSLSTPNQPQHF TGTGCCAGCAGTTTATCGACACCGAATCAGCCCCAGCATTTT
- TRBJ2-7 TRBV20-1 - CSARDPLGPVEQYF TGCAGTGCTAGAGATCCACTGGGGCCGGTCGAGCAGTACTTC
- TRBJ1-5 TRBV5-1 - CASSLVAEVNQPQHF TGCGCCAGCAGCTTGGTTGCAGAGGTTAATCAGCCCCAGCATTTT
- TRBJ1-2 TRBV12-3/TRBV12-4 once CASSFKGSNGYTF TGTGCCAGCAGTTTTAAGGGGAGTAATGGCTACACCTTC
- TRBJ1-2 TRBV7-9 once CASSLGEYGYTF TGTGCCAGCAGCTTGGGGGAATATGGCTACACCTTC
TRBD2 TRBJ2-3 TRBV20-1 - CSARTSGGTDTQYF TGCAGTGCTAGGACTAGCGGGGGCACAGATACGCAGTATTTT